This TCR beta chain was recovered during a study of CD8+CD57+ T cells in acquired aplastic anemia. Findings and caveats of the study: CD8+CD57+ cells in patients trailed total CD4+ and CD8+ pools in diversity.

TCR beta VDJ and CDR3 were profiled, and genomic DNA was the template. TCRdb passed the reads through MiXCR, listing each CDR3 protein once. The data show more than 15,000 distinct CDR3 sequences, with more than 30% seen just once and 80% to 90% held by the top ten. As to this clonotype: Its antigen is currently unknown.

Per the germline V gene, CDR1 is LNHNV and CDR2 is YYDKDF (reference sequence). Deletions cut 3 bases from V and 6 bases from J, with 18 bases between. This CDR3 has 16 residues. Whoever was chosen for sequencing had shown CD8+CD57+ cell expansion by flow cytometry. The genes are TRBV15 and TRBJ2-1; tentatively, D is TRBD1 or TRBD2 (5 bases each). The source material was CD8+CD57+ T cells sorted from PBMCs. The subset is: bead-enriched CD8+CD57+ effector memory T cells from SAA patients. The clonotype was recovered from a human donor with aplastic anemia. In nucleotides, the CDR3 is TGTGCCACCAGCAGCTCCAGTTCGGGACCGATCAATGAGCAGTTCTTC. This encodes CATSSSSSGPINEQFF.